Sequencing of this TCR beta chain was carried out in a study of beta chain features in type 1 diabetes. Germline values: CDR1 KGHSH, CDR2 LQKENI. V lost 0 bases and J lost 2; bases outside the gene matches: 8. This CDR3 has 18 residues. The study reverse transcribed the entire isolated RNA, so it sequenced expressed TCRB transcripts. Profiling relied on immunoSEQ multiplex PCR, and the TCRdb table lists in-frame clones only, not all of them. The sample shows around 320,000 clones, around 15% of them seen only once. About this clone itself: Its antigen is currently unknown.

Study-level points and caveats: Healthy donors had naive, central memory and Treg TCRB repertoires that appeared less similar than those seen among patients.

Sequencing used central memory CD4+ T cells from blood. The V call is TRBV18, the J call TRBJ2-3; 10 bases map to TRBD2. The origin of this receptor is a man aged 30 to 39 in good health. This chain's CDR3 is CASSPPSGRDPTTDTQYF. The CDR3 region has the DNA TGTGCCAGCTCACCACCAAGCGGGAGGGATCCCACCACAGATACGCAGTATTTT. The full variable domain, in which reference TRBV18 and TRBJ2-3 provide the parts outside the CDR3, is NAGVMQNPRHLVRRRGQEARLRCSPMKGHSHVYWYRQLPEEGLKFMVYLQKENIIDESGMPKERFSAEFPKEGPSILRIQQVVRGDSAAYFCASSPPSGRDPTTDTQYFGPGTRLTVL.